This T cell receptor beta chain was captured by sequencing in a study of OX40 agonist ivuxolimab in advanced cancers. About the investigation overall: Ivuxolimab was a fully human IgG2 agonistic monoclonal antibody targeting the costimulatory receptor OX40 (CD134). Intravenous ivuxolimab was administered to patients every 2 weeks at six dose levels: 0.01, 0.1, 0.3, 1.5, 3 and 10 mg/kg. Of the approximately 54 patients in dose escalation, about 20 had hepatocellular carcinoma, about 15 had melanoma, 9 had renal cell carcinoma and 9 had head and neck cancer. In the dose-escalation cohort, around four fifths of patients were male, and the mean age was approximately 60 years, with a range of roughly 20 to 80. Patients were allowed to have had prior anti-PD-1, anti-PD-L1 or anti-CTLA-4 therapy, and around 40% of the dose-escalation patients had previously received checkpoint inhibitors. Partial responses occurred in three dose-escalation patients: two with cutaneous melanoma and one with hepatocellular carcinoma. The purpose of peripheral TCRbeta sequencing was to test whether ivuxolimab changed TCR sequence diversity and led to clonal T-cell expansion. The paper covers the monotherapy dose-escalation part of the phase I ivuxolimab trial, which included N of about 50 patients. The paper's findings and limits, for the study overall: At doses of 0.1 to 3.0 mg/kg, clonal expansion of both CD4+ and CD8+ blood T cells was observed from baseline to week 6. Antigen specificity was not determined for the clonally expanded peripheral T cells. On average, CD8+ T cells showed more expanded clones than CD4+ T cells after ivuxolimab. In partial responders in the 0.1-3.0 mg/kg groups, normalized peripheral clonal expansion was found to be among the lowest, especially among CD8+ T cells. Low levels of normalized T-cell clonal expansion were also seen in some patients who did not respond.

Patients with autoimmune disease history or receiving systemic immunosuppression were excluded from the trial. Peripheral blood for TCR sequencing was collected from all dose cohorts at baseline, on cycle 4 day 1, and on cycle 7 day 1. The samples were taken from a phase I, first-in-human, multicenter, open-label dose-escalation trial of ivuxolimab. Adults with locally advanced or metastatic melanoma, renal cell carcinoma, hepatocellular carcinoma or head and neck squamous cell carcinoma were enrolled in the trial. Before TCR sequencing, CD4+ T cells and CD8+ T cells were sorted from peripheral blood as separate populations. The CDR1 and CDR2 encoded by the germline V gene are MNHEY and SVGAGI. Clipping removes 7 bases from V and 6 bases from J, with 6 as the unmatched junction base count. From its cysteine to its phenylalanine, the CDR3 spans 12 amino acids. Solely the CDR3 DNA is kept, with 36 bases framed from the first base.

This clone was found a few times. No cognate antigen has been identified for it. The record has no base qualities; no much larger clone is one base away. Genomic DNA was isolated from the sorted cells so that the TCRbeta CDR3 region could be sequenced. TCRbeta CDR3 regions were sequenced using the immunoSEQ Assay. TCRdb took over this immuneACCESS table, retaining in-frame rearrangements with V and J assigned. Such tables are incomplete; in checked studies, under half of the missing clones stem from an unresolved V gene, and the remainder is unexplained. The sample data list roughly 67,000 clones, and approximately 90% of these were observed just once. Roughly 0.29% of the sample is in the top ten clones.

This sequence uses TRBV6-5 and TRBJ2-7; 7 middle bases align to TRBD1. The source material was CD4+ or CD8+ T cells sorted from blood, sampled in a trial of the OX40 agonist ivuxolimab. The receptor was derived from an adult with an advanced solid tumor such as melanoma, head and neck, liver or kidney cancer. The bases read TGTGCCAGCAAGCGACAGGGTGGCGAGCAGTACTTC. Its protein reads: CASKRQGGEQYF.